Below, one TCR beta chain is given with its context. As yet, its antigen is unknown. The trim removed 3 bases at V and 6 bases at J, leaving 10 bases unmatched. The CDR3 length is 17 residues. Germline assignment: CDR1 ENHRY and CDR2 SYGVKD. This entry belongs to a study of T cell responses to AZD1222 COVID-19 vaccine. Study results and caveats: The donor cohort was predominantly white British with a female majority, and clonal diversity may have been underestimated. When two AZD1222 doses had been given, Spike-specific TCR breadth and depth rose. Every sample of the repertoires postdated the peak T cell response. Nearly half of unique spike-specific TCRs reportedly avoided B.1.351 and B.1.1.7 mutated regions.

Produced via immunoSEQ multiplex PCR; TCRdb's table is partial and in-frame only. The data hold 110,000 or so clones, with around 83% observed a single time. The source of this sequence is an adult who received the AZD1222 COVID-19 vaccine. The input for sequencing was peripheral blood, taken 28 days after the second AZD1222 dose. The chain carries TRBV10-3 and TRBJ2-1; 11 bases align to TRBD2. The CDR3 is CAISDYSGRAFINEQFF. The CDR3 region has the DNA TGTGCCATCAGTGATTATAGCGGGAGGGCCTTTATCAATGAGCAGTTCTTC.